The 21 T cell receptor beta chains reported below all come from one sample, sequenced in a study of shared clonotypes between healthy human individuals. Libraries were prepared by immunoSEQ multiplex PCR; TCRdb keeps only in-frame clonotypes and omits some of them. Of 520,000 or so clones in the sample, more than 65% were seen once. The source material was PBMCs. The receptors shown here come from a woman aged 40 to 49 in good health. Some clones in this sample may be carry-over from other donors' samples.

The chain employs TRBV7-9 and TRBJ2-1; possible D gene TRBD2, 5 bases. Germline-derived CDR1 and CDR2 are SEHNR and FQNEAQ (reference sequence). This CDR3 contains 13 residues. The V end lost 0 bases, the J end lost 5 bases, and 5 bases lay between the germline ends. In DNA, the CDR3 is TGTGCCAGCAGCTTAGCTAGCGACAATGAGCAGTTCTTC. It is translated as CASSLASDNEQFF.

This clone occurred a few times. V gene TRBV10-3 combines with J gene TRBJ1-1; D unclear. CDR3 size: 13 residues. The V gene lost 3 bases and the J gene lost 4 bases, with 9 bases spanning the gap. From germline, CDR1 is ENHRY and CDR2 SYGVKD. This CDR3 is CAISDNDGTEAFF. Written as DNA, the CDR3 is TGTGCCATCAGTGATAACGACGGCACTGAAGCTTTCTTT.

This clone was detected once. The chain carries TRBV19 and TRBJ1-5, with D unresolved. CDR1 and CDR2 from the germline V gene are LNHDA and SQIVND (reference sequence). The CDR3 is 14 amino acids. V dropped 7 bases and J dropped 5 bases, with 15 bases sitting between them. The CDR3 nucleotides read TGTGCCAGTACGACGGCGGGAGGCTATCAGCCCCAGCATTTT. It codes for CASTTAGGYQPQHF.

In the case of this clone: The same CDR3 also results from other DNA sequences found in this sample. The chain has TRBV5-4 and TRBJ2-5, with unresolved D. Trimming removed 0 bases from V and 1 base from J, with 4 bases in between. The CDR3 runs 13 residues. Germline V gene lookup returns CDR1 SGHNT and CDR2 YYREEE (reference sequence). CDR3 sequence: CASSLDRQETQYF. Written as DNA, the CDR3 is TGTGCCAGCAGCTTGGACCGCCAAGAGACCCAGTACTTC.

This clone appeared a single time. The V gene is TRBV23-1, the J gene TRBJ1-5; tentative D call: TRBD1 (5 bases). TRBV23-1 is identified as an open reading frame with a role that is uncertain. V was trimmed by 0 bases and J by 0 bases, leaving 12 bases between them. The length of the CDR3 is 17 residues. The CDR3 region is CASSQSPRGGSNQPQHF. As DNA, the CDR3 is TGCGCCAGCAGTCAATCCCCTCGGGGGGGTAGCAATCAGCCCCAGCATTTT.

V is TRBV23-1 and J is TRBJ1-2; weak D call: TRBD1 (5 bases). TRBV23-1 is an ORF, and what it does is uncertain. With 2 bases removed from V and 5 bases from J, the gap between germline ends came to 15 bases. The CDR3 has 15 amino acids. The CDR3: CASSQHAGRRYGYTF. As DNA, the CDR3 is TGCGCCAGCAGTCAACACGCAGGGAGGAGATATGGCTACACCTTC.

The chain recombines TRBV5-6 with TRBJ2-7; 7 nucleotides align to TRBD1. This CDR3 comprises 15 residues. Per germline, CDR1 SGHDT and CDR2 YYEEEE. The ends lost 1 base at V and 4 bases at J; junction bases unmatched: 8. CDR3 in amino acids: CASSLWGQKLYEQYF. The CDR3 region has the DNA TGTGCCAGCAGCTTGTGGGGACAGAAACTATACGAGCAGTACTTC.

The J gene is TRBJ1-5, the V gene TRBV5-1; D perhaps matches TRBD1 (5 bases). The CDR3 runs to 15 residues. Trimming cost V 0 bases and J 5 bases, with 12 bases left between them. The germline gives CDR1 SGHRS, CDR2 YFSETQ. CDR3 sequence reads: CASSLDRGADQPQHF. CDR3 nucleotide sequence: TGCGCCAGCAGCTTGGATAGGGGTGCGGATCAGCCCCAGCATTTT.

V is TRBV9 and J is TRBJ2-3; TRBD2 matches at 12 bases. In germline, CDR1 is SGDLS, CDR2 YYNGEE. CDR3 length: 16 amino acids. V was clipped by 5 bases and J by 5 bases; unmatched bases: 9. CDR3 amino acids: CASSPSGRAGEDTQYF. CDR3 sequence (DNA): TGTGCCAGCAGTCCTAGCGGGAGGGCCGGGGAAGATACGCAGTATTTT.

The chain joins TRBV2 to TRBJ2-5, with D possibly TRBD2 on 5 matching bases. V shed 7 bases and J shed 4 bases, with 13 bases lying between them. Germline loops: CDR1 SNHLY, CDR2 FYNNEI. There are 13 residues in the CDR3. DNA for the CDR3: TGTGCCAGCAAGAAGGACTGGGGAGAGACCCAGTACTTC. As protein: CASKKDWGETQYF.

This chain joins TRBV10-2 and TRBJ1-2; D uncertain. The germline V gene has CDR1 WSHSY and CDR2 SAAADI. The CDR3 spans 18 residues. V lost 5 bases to trimming and J lost 4 bases, with 26 bases between them. This chain's CDR3 is CASSSPRPLREVCYGYTF. As DNA, the CDR3 is TGCGCCAGCAGTAGCCCCCGCCCTCTAAGGGAGGTTTGCTATGGCTACACCTTC.

Here the CDR3 reads CASSLLAGGREQFF. CDR3 coding DNA: TGTGCCAGCAGCTTACTAGCGGGAGGGCGGGAGCAGTTCTTC. The chain links TRBV7-8 to TRBJ2-1; 12 bases fit TRBD2. The germline CDR1 and CDR2 sequences are SGHVS and FQNEAQ. The CDR3 contains 14 residues. The ends lost 2 bases at V and 10 bases at J; junction bases unmatched: 3.

This clone was detected only a few times. V is TRBV2 and J is TRBJ1-6, with D maybe TRBD1 (6 bases). This CDR3 is 15 amino acids long. Looked up from germline, CDR1 is SNHLY and CDR2 is FYNNEI. The V end lost 6 bases, the J end lost 6 bases, and 15 bases lay between the germline ends. The CDR3 loop is CASRGRTASNSPLHF. For the CDR3, the DNA is TGTGCCAGCAGAGGCAGGACAGCTTCTAATTCACCCCTCCACTTT. Full variable domain (missing parts from reference TRBV2 and TRBJ1-6): EPEVTQTPSHQVTQMGQEVILRCVPISNHLYFYWYRQILGQKVEFLVSFYNNEISEKSEIFDDQFSVERPDGSNFTLKIRSTKLEDSAMYFCASRGRTASNSPLHFGNGTRLTVT.

As concerns this clone: Other DNA sequences from this sample encode an identical CDR3 as well. For the CDR3, the DNA is TGTGCCAGCTCACCGGGGGGCGACTCTGGAAACACCATATATTTT. Its translation: CASSPGGDSGNTIYF. This chain links TRBV18 with TRBJ1-3, with a weak D call TRBD1 (6 bases). The V end lost 3 bases, the J end lost 0 bases, and 9 bases lay between the germline ends. The CDR3 spans 15 residues. Germline-derived CDR1 and CDR2 are KGHSH and LQKENI.

This clone has a handful of counts. The chain has TRBV29-1 and TRBJ2-2; D not resolved. This CDR3 has 14 amino acids. Germline CDR1 and CDR2: SQVTM and ANQGSEA. The germline V and J ends were trimmed by 0 bases and 4 bases, with 9 bases remaining between them. The CDR3 here is CSVEDRWVTGELFF. Here the CDR3 DNA reads TGCAGCGTTGAAGATCGTTGGGTCACCGGGGAGCTGTTTTTT.

This chain joins TRBV11-2 and TRBJ2-7; D not certain. Germline-derived CDR1 and CDR2 are SGHAT and FQNNGV. Trimming took off 2 bases at V and 4 bases at J, with 18 bases between the two ends. The CDR3 is 16 amino acids. In DNA, the CDR3 is TGTGCCAGCAGCTTAATTTCGGGCGGCCCTTTTTACGAGCAGTACTTC. It yields the protein CASSLISGGPFYEQYF.

A few counts support this clone. The rearrangement joins TRBV5-4 to TRBJ1-5, with D possibly being TRBD1 (6 bases). Trimming cost V 2 bases and J 5 bases, with 20 bases left between them. The germline CDR1 and CDR2 sequences are SGHNT and YYREEE (reference sequence). The CDR3 loop spans 17 amino acids. Here the CDR3 DNA reads TGTGCCAGCAGCTTCCCTGAGGGGGGTGGGAAATATCAGCCCCAGCATTTT. It is translated as CASSFPEGGGKYQPQHF.

The rearrangement uses TRBV19 and TRBJ1-1, with no clear D. V lost 5 bases, J lost 7 bases, and 11 bases lay in between. The germline gives CDR1 LNHDA, CDR2 SQIVND (reference sequence). This CDR3 is 12 amino acids long. The CDR3 DNA is TGTGCCAGTAGTGCCGCAGAGATTGAAGCTTTCTTT. Translated: CASSAAEIEAFF.

Notes on this clone: The same CDR3 also results from other DNA sequences found in this sample. The gene calls are TRBV19 and TRBJ1-1; TRBD1 agrees at 7 bases. The CDR3 has 13 residues. The V segment lost 5 bases and the J segment 4 bases; nucleotides outside the gene matches: 4. Per the germline V gene, CDR1 is LNHDA and CDR2 is SQIVND (reference sequence). The CDR3 region is CASSEGAGTEAFF. The CDR3 DNA sequence: TGTGCCAGTAGTGAGGGGGCAGGCACTGAAGCTTTCTTT.

The V gene is TRBV6-6, the J gene TRBJ2-3; D not certain. Trimming removed 5 bases at V and 2 bases at J, with 5 bases between. The CDR3 is 12 residues long. The germline V gene has CDR1 MNHNY and CDR2 SVGAGI (reference sequence). The CDR3 DNA reads TGTGCCAGCAGTGCCCCCACAGATACGCAGTATTTT. Translated: CASSAPTDTQYF.

The CDR3 sequence: CAIATGVGTYNEQFF. The CDR3 nucleotides are TGTGCCATCGCGACGGGAGTAGGCACCTACAATGAGCAGTTCTTC. This sequence joins TRBV10-3 and TRBJ2-1; possible D gene TRBD2, 6 bases. CDR3 length: 15 residues. V was clipped by 8 bases and J by 2 bases, with 16 bases between them. Germline CDR1 reads ENHRY; CDR2 reads SYGVKD.